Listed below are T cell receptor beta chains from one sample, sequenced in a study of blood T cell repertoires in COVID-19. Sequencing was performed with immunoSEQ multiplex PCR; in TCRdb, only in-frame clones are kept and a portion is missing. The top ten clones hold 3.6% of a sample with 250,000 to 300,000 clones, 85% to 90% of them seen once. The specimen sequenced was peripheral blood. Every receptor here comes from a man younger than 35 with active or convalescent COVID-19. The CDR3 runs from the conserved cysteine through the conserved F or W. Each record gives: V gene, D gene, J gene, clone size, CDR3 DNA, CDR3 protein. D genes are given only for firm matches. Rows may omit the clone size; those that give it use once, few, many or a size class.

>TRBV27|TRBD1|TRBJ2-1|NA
TGTGCCAGCAGTTTACAACGACAGGGGGCATCCTACAATGAGCAGTTCTTC
CASSLQRQGASYNEQFF
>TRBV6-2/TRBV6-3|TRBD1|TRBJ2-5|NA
TGTGCCAGCAGTTACCCCTCCCGGGACAGAAAAGAAACCCAGTACTTC
CASSYPSRDRKETQYF
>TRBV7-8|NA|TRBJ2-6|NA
TGTGCCAGCAGCTTATTATACTCTGGGGCCAACGTCCTGACTTTC
CASSLLYSGANVLTF
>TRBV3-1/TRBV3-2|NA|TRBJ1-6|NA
TGTGCCAGCAGCCAAGGTTCAGGGAATAATTCACCCCTCCACTTT
CASSQGSGNNSPLHF
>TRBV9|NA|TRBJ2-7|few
TGTGCCAGCAGCGCTGAGGGCCCCCGGGGACTCGAGCAGTACTTC
CASSAEGPRGLEQYF
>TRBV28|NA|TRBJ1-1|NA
TGTGCCAGCGGGGCGTTAAATGCCGGTACTGAAGCTTTCTTT
CASGALNAGTEAFF
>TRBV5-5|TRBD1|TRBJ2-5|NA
TGTGCCAGCAGCTTGGCGCCAGGGGGTAAGACCCAGTACTTC
CASSLAPGGKTQYF
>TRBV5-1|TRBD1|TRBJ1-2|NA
TGCGCCAGCAGCTGGGGACAGGGGGCTTCTGGCTCTGGCTACACCTTC
CASSWGQGASGSGYTF
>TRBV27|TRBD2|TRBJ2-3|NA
TGTGCCAGCAGTTGGGGGACTAGCGGGGGCCCAGATACGCAGTATTTT
CASSWGTSGGPDTQYF
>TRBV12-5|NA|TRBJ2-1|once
TGTGCTAGTGGTTTGGAGGGACTTAGCTCCTACAATGAGCAGTTCTTC
CASGLEGLSSYNEQFF
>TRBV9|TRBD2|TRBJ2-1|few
TGTGCCAGCAGCGCGGGACTAGCGGTATACAATGAGCAGTTCTTC
CASSAGLAVYNEQFF
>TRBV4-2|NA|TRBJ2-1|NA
TGTGCCAGCCGCGTAAGCTCCTACAATGAGCAGTTCTTC
CASRVSSYNEQFF
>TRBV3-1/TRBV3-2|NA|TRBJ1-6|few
TGTGCCAGCAGCCAACAGGGGCATTCACCCCTCCACTTT
CASSQQGHSPLHF
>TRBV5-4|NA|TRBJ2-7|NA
TGTGCCAGCAGCTTGGGGGGCGGCTACGAGCAGTACTTC
CASSLGGGYEQYF
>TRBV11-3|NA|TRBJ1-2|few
TGTGCCAGCAGCTTACCGATTGGGAGAGCTAACTATGGCTACACCTTC
CASSLPIGRANYGYTF
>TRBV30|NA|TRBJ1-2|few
TGTGCCTGGAGTGGGCAAAACTATGGCTACACCTTC
CAWSGQNYGYTF
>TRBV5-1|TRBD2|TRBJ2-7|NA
TGCGCCAGCAGCTTGGGTAGCGGGAACTCCTACGAGCAGTACTTC
CASSLGSGNSYEQYF
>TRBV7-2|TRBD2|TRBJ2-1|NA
TGTGCCAGCACCCCCGCAGCGGGAAGCAATGAGCAGTTCTTC
CASTPAAGSNEQFF
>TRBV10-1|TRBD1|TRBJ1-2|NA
TGCGCCAGCAGTGAGGACAGGGATTTCTATGGCTACACCTTC
CASSEDRDFYGYTF
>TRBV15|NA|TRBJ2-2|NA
TGTGCCACCAGCCAGGGGATACCGAACACCGGGGAGCTGTTTTTT
CATSQGIPNTGELFF
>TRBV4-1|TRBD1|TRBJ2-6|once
TGCGCCAGCAGCCCTCGACAGGGGGCTGGGGCCAACGTCCTGACTTTC
CASSPRQGAGANVLTF
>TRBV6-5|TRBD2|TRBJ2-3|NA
TGTGCCAGCAAACAACTAGCGGGGGGCGGTGATACGCAGTATTTT
CASKQLAGGGDTQYF
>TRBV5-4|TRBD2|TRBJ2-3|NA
TGTGCCAGCAGCTTGGAGGCGGGAGCGGAGGCAGATACGCAGTATTTT
CASSLEAGAEADTQYF
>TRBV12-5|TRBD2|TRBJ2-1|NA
TGTGCTAGTGGTTCGACTAGCGGGAGTGTATCCAATGAGCAGTTCTTC
CASGSTSGSVSNEQFF
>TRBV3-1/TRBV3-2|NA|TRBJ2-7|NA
TGTGCCAGCAGCCTCGCGCCAGGGTTGCATCCCGAGCAGTACTTC
CASSLAPGLHPEQYF
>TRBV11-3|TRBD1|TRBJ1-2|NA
TGTGCCAGCAGCTTATACAGGGGGCAACGAGGCTACACCTTC
CASSLYRGQRGYTF
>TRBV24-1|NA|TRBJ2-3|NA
TGTGCCACCAGTGATTTTGCAGGGGTCGCAGATACGCAGTATTTT
CATSDFAGVADTQYF
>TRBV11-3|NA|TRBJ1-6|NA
TGTGCCAGCAGCTTAGGAGGGAATTCCTATAATTCACCCCTCCACTTT
CASSLGGNSYNSPLHF
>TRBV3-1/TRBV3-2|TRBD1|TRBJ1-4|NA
TGTGCCAGCAGCCAAGAGGGACAGGGAATAGATGAAAAACTGTTTTTT
CASSQEGQGIDEKLFF
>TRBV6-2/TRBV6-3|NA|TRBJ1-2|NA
TGTGCCAGCAGCTCGTGGGGCGGCCTTGGCTACACCTTC
CASSSWGGLGYTF
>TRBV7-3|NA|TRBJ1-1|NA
TGTGCCAGCAGCTTCGGGGGGAGGACTGAAGCTTTCTTT
CASSFGGRTEAFF